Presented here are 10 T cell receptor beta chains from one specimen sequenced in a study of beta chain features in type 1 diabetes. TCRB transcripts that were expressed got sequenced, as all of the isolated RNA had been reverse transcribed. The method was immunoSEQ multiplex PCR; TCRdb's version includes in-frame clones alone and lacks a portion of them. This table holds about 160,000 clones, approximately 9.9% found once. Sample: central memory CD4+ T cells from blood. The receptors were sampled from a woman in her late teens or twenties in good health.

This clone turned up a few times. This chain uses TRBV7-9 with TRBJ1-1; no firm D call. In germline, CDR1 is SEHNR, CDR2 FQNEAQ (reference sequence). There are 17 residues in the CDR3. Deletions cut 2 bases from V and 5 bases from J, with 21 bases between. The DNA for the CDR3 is TGTGCCAGCAGCTTACCAACGGACGATCAAGGGAGAACTGAAGCTTTCTTT. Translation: CASSLPTDDQGRTEAFF.

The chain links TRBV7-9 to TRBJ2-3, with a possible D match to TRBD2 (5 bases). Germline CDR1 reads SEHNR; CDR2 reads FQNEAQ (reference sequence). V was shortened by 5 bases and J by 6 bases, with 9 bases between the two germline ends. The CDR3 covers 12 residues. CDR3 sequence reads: CASSPSGDTQYF. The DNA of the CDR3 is TGTGCCAGCAGCCCTTCGGGGGATACGCAGTATTTT.

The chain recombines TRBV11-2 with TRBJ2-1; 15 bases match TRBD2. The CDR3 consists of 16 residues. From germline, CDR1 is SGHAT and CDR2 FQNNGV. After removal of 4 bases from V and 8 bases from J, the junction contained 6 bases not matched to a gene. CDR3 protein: CASSSWTSGRAHEQFF. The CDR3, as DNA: TGTGCCAGCAGCTCCTGGACTAGCGGGAGGGCCCATGAGCAGTTCTTC.

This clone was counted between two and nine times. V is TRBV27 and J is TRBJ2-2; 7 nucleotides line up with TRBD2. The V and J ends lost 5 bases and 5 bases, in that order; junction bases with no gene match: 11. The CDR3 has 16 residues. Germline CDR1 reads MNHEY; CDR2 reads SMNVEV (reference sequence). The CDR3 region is CASSAGEGRITGELFF. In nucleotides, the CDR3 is TGTGCCAGCAGTGCGGGGGAGGGGCGCATAACCGGGGAGCTGTTTTTT.

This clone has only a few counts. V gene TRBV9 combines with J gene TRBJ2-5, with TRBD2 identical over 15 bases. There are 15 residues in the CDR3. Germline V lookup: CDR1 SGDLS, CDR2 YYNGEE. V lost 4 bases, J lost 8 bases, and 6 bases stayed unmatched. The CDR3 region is CASSPRGLAGGTQYF. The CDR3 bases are TGTGCCAGCAGCCCCCGGGGACTAGCGGGAGGAACCCAGTACTTC.

The CDR3 nucleotides read TGTGCCTGCCAACACAGCGGGGGAGGCACAGATACGCAGTATTTT. The encoded protein is CACQHSGGGTDTQYF. The genes are TRBV30 and TRBJ2-3; 8 bases are shared with TRBD2. Germline lookup yields CDR1 GTSNPN and CDR2 SVGIG (reference sequence). With V trimmed by 6 bases and J by 1 base, 9 bases remained unmatched. CDR3 length: 15 residues.

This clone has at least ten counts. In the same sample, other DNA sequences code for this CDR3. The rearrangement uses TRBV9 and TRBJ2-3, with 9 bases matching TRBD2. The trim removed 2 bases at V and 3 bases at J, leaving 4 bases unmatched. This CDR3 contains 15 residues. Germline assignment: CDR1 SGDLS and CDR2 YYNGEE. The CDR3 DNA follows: TGTGCCAGCAGCGTTTCAGCGGGGGGAACAGATACGCAGTATTTT. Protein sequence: CASSVSAGGTDTQYF.

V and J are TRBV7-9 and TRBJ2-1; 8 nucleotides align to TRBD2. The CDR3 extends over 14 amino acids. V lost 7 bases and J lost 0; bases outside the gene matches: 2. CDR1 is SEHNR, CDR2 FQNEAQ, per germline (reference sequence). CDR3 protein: CASTAGGSYNEQFF. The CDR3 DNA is TGTGCCAGCACCGCGGGGGGCTCCTACAATGAGCAGTTCTTC.

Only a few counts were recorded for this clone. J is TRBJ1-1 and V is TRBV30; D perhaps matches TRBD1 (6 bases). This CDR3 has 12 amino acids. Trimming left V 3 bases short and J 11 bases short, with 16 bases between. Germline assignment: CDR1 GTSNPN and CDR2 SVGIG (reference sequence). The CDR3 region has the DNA TGTGCCTGGAGCCTCACAGGGCTGGGGGCTTTCTTT. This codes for CAWSLTGLGAFF. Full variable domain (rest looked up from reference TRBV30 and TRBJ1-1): SQTIHQWPATLVQPVGSPLSLECTVEGTSNPNLYWYRQAAGRGLQLLFYSVGIGQISSEVPQNLSASRPQDRQFILSSKKLLLSDSGFYLCAWSLTGLGAFFGQGTRLTVV.

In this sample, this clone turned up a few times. The CDR3 sequence is CASSPPDGDRGISTQYF. In DNA form, the CDR3 reads TGTGCCAGCTCACCACCGGACGGTGACAGGGGGATCTCGACCCAGTACTTC. The gene calls are TRBV18 and TRBJ2-5; 9 bases line up with TRBD1. V lost 0 bases to trimming and J lost 7 bases; unmatched junction nucleotides: 12. The CDR3 has 17 residues. Germline values: CDR1 KGHSH, CDR2 LQKENI.